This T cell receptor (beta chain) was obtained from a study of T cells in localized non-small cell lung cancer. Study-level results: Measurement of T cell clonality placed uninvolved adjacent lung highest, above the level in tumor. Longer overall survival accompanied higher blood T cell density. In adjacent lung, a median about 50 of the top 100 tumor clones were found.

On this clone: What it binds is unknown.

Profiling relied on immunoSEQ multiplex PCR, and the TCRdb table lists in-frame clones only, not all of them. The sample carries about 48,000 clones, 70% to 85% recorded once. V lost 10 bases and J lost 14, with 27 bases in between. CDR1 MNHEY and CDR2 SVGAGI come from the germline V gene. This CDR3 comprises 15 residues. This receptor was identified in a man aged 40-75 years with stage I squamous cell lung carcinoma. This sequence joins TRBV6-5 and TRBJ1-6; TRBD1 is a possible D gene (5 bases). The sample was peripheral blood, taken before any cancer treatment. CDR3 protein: CAIREGTVQILALHF. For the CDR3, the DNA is TGTGCCATCCGAGAAGGGACGGTTCAAATTTTGGCCCTCCACTTT.